One sample yielded the 2 T cell receptor beta chains listed below, sequenced in a study of blood T cell repertoires in COVID-19. Repertoires were generated with immunoSEQ multiplex PCR, while TCRdb's copy carries only in-frame clones and drops some. The sample lists over 150,000 clones; 80% to 85% were seen once. Material: peripheral blood. Source of these receptors: a man younger than 30 with active or convalescent COVID-19.

This clone was observed once. The chain couples TRBV5-1 to TRBJ2-1, with D possibly TRBD1 on 6 matching bases. The germline V gene encodes CDR1 SGHRS and CDR2 YFSETQ. Trimming cost V 7 bases and J 8 bases, with 19 bases left between them. The CDR3 loop spans 14 amino acids. CDR3 in DNA: TGCGCCAGCCAAACAGGGTCAGGGTTGCATGAGCAGTTCTTC. This encodes CASQTGSGLHEQFF.

The rearrangement uses TRBV7-2 and TRBJ2-5, with 7 positions matching TRBD1. V lost 4 bases, J lost 4 bases, and 18 bases stayed unmatched. The CDR3 contains 18 residues. Germline assignment: CDR1 SGHTA and CDR2 FQGNSA. The CDR3 region is CASSSKGAQGQRRETQYF. The CDR3 bases are TGTGCCAGCAGCTCAAAGGGGGCCCAGGGACAGAGGAGAGAGACCCAGTACTTC.